The 24 T cell receptor beta chains below all came from one sample that was sequenced in a study of T-cell reconstitution after alpha-beta-depleted transplantation in children. As it was prepared, the TCRbeta library received unique molecular identifiers. TCRdb analysed the PCR reads with MiXCR anew, one entry per CDR3 protein. The profile shows about 980,000 distinct CDR3 sequences, around 30% of them singletons. This sample comprised PBMCs, mostly from graft donor cells, obtained 360 days after TCRalphabeta/CD19-depleted stem cell transplant. These receptors were obtained from a boy under three years old who had a stem cell transplant for SCID, so the T cells may come from the graft donor.

This clonotype was seen a few times. The CDR3 loop is CASSFLQGVGTEAFF. The CDR3 DNA reads as TGTGCCAGCAGCTTCCTACAGGGGGTAGGCACTGAAGCTTTCTTT. The chain combines TRBV5-6 with TRBJ1-1; 8 nucleotides line up with TRBD1. The V and J ends lost 2 bases and 4 bases, in that order; junction bases with no gene match: 7. The CDR3 contains 15 residues. In germline, CDR1 is SGHDT, CDR2 YYEEEE.

This clonotype came up a few times. The V gene is TRBV7-9, the J gene TRBJ2-7; 10 nucleotides agree with TRBD1. The CDR3 covers 16 residues. Per the germline V gene, CDR1 is SEHNR and CDR2 is FQNEAQ (reference sequence). The trim removed 5 bases at V and 3 bases at J, leaving 10 bases unmatched. CDR3 in DNA: TGTGCCAGCAGCAGAGATCCGGGACAGGGGAGCTACGAGCAGTACTTC. Encoded protein: CASSRDPGQGSYEQYF. The full variable domain, completed using reference TRBV7-9 and TRBJ2-7, is DTGVSQNPRHKITKRGQNVTFRCDPISEHNRLYWYRQTLGQGPEFLTYFQNEAQLEKSRLLSDRFSAERPKGSFSTLEIQRTEQGDSAMYLCASSRDPGQGSYEQYFGPGTRLTVT.

The chain is built from TRBV4-1 and TRBJ2-7; D is perhaps TRBD2 (6 bases). Germline V gene sequence: CDR1 MGHRA, CDR2 YSYEKL. This CDR3 contains 15 residues. Trimming removed 8 bases from V and 3 bases from J, with 20 bases in between. This CDR3 reads CASGPPERAVYEQYF. The CDR3 DNA follows: TGCGCCAGCGGCCCCCCCGAGCGGGCGGTCTACGAGCAGTACTTC.

This clonotype has a handful of counts. The chain joins TRBV6-1 to TRBJ2-1; 8 nucleotides agree with TRBD1. The germline V gene encodes CDR1 MNHNS and CDR2 SASEGT. This CDR3 is 15 amino acids long. The V gene end was trimmed by 2 bases and the J gene end by 5 bases; junction bases not matched to a gene: 5. The CDR3 sequence: CASSELGQVNNEQFF. For the CDR3, the DNA is TGTGCCAGCAGTGAATTGGGACAGGTCAACAATGAGCAGTTCTTC.

The rearrangement joins TRBV28 to TRBJ2-7, with D maybe TRBD2 (6 bases). Trimming shortened V by 7 bases and J by 7 bases, and 17 bases separated the two germline ends. This CDR3 is built from 13 residues. From germline, CDR1 is MDHEN and CDR2 SYDVKM. The CDR3 loop reads CASKERGLQEQYF. The CDR3 nucleotides are TGTGCCAGCAAAGAGAGAGGACTACAAGAGCAGTACTTC.

This clonotype was observed a few times. This chain uses TRBV7-3 with TRBJ2-3; D remains unclear. From germline, CDR1 is SGHTA and CDR2 FQGTGA. Trimming removed 5 bases from V and 3 bases from J, with 15 bases in between. CDR3 length equals 15 residues. The CDR3 protein is CASSPSGPNTDTQYF. The CDR3 region has the DNA TGTGCCAGCAGCCCTTCGGGCCCGAATACAGATACGCAGTATTTT.

This clonotype has more than one count but fewer than ten. The J gene is TRBJ1-2, the V gene TRBV6-5, with D possibly TRBD1 on 5 matching bases. In germline, CDR1 is MNHEY, CDR2 SVGAGI. Trimming took 7 bases from V and 1 from J, leaving 10 bases between them. The CDR3 consists of 13 residues. CDR3 in amino acids: CASNRQINYGYTF. The CDR3, as DNA: TGTGCCAGCAACCGACAGATTAACTATGGCTACACCTTC.

The chain employs TRBV4-1 and TRBJ1-4; no firm D call. V lost 1 base and J lost 8, with 11 bases in between. The CDR3 sequence is 14 residues long. Germline V CDR1 and CDR2: MGHRA, YSYEKL. The CDR3 DNA reads TGCGCCAGCAGCCAAGGGACGGCCGAAGAAAAACTGTTTTTT. Translation: CASSQGTAEEKLFF.

This clonotype was seen only a few times. The chain recombines TRBV12-3 or TRBV12-4 with TRBJ2-7; maybe TRBD2 (5 bases). With 3 bases removed from V and 7 bases from J, the gap between germline ends came to 13 bases. This CDR3 has 13 amino acids. The CDR3 DNA follows: TGTGCCAGCAGTTTTGGACCGCCGGGAGAGCAGTACTTC. Encoded protein: CASSFGPPGEQYF.

As DNA, the CDR3 is TGTGCCAGCAGCTTTACGAGGACTAGCGGGGGAAGGGAGCAGTTCTTC. Its translation is CASSFTRTSGGREQFF. The rearrangement links TRBV28 to TRBJ2-1; 13 positions match TRBD2. Germline CDR1 MDHEN, CDR2 SYDVKM. The V gene end was trimmed by 6 bases and the J gene end by 10 bases; junction bases not matched to a gene: 12. The CDR3 is 16 amino acids. The variable domain in full, with the rest retrieved from reference TRBV28 and TRBJ2-1, is DVKVTQSSRYLVKRTGEKVFLECVQDMDHENMFWYRQDPGLGLRLIYFSYDVKMKEKGDIPEGYSVSREKKERFSLILESASTNQTSMYLCASSFTRTSGGREQFFGPGTRLTVL.

The sample holds many counts of this clonotype. This chain joins TRBV7-2 and TRBJ2-7, with D uncertain. Deletions cut 1 base from V and 2 bases from J, with 6 bases between. The V gene's germline CDR1 is SGHTA and CDR2 FQGNSA. This CDR3 has 13 amino acids. CDR3 region: CASSLGSAYEQYF. The CDR3 nucleotides read TGTGCCAGCAGCTTAGGCTCGGCCTACGAGCAGTACTTC.

This clonotype has ten or more counts. V and J are TRBV25-1 and TRBJ2-4; unclear D gene. The germline V gene has CDR1 MGHDK and CDR2 SYGVNS. V was clipped by 3 bases and J by 0 bases, with 15 bases between them. This CDR3 region has 17 residues. CDR3 loop: CASSDPSAGLAKNIQYF. Here the CDR3 DNA reads TGTGCCAGCAGTGACCCCTCGGCAGGTTTAGCCAAAAACATTCAGTACTTC.

This clonotype was observed a handful of times. The gene calls are TRBV5-1 and TRBJ2-1, with 8 nucleotides matching TRBD2. Germline V CDR1 and CDR2: SGHRS, YFSETQ. V lost 3 bases, J lost 2 bases, and 4 bases stayed unmatched. The CDR3 is 15 amino acids. The CDR3 sequence: CASSSGRGAYNEQFF. CDR3 nucleotide sequence: TGCGCCAGCAGCTCCGGGCGGGGGGCCTACAATGAGCAGTTCTTC.

The chain recombines TRBV29-1 with TRBJ2-3; D ambiguous. Looked up from germline, CDR1 is SQVTM and CDR2 is ANQGSEA. Between the trimmed V and J ends, which lost 0 bases and 5 bases, there was a span of 12 bases. The CDR3 covers 14 residues. The CDR3 protein is CSVEEMVARDTQYF. The CDR3 DNA reads as TGCAGCGTTGAAGAGATGGTGGCCCGAGATACGCAGTATTTT.

The chain carries TRBV9 and TRBJ2-1, with 10 bases lining up with TRBD2. J was trimmed by 7 bases and V by 2 bases; bases with no gene match: 6. CDR1 is SGDLS, CDR2 YYNGEE, per germline. CDR3 length: 15 residues. CDR3 DNA sequence: TGTGCCAGCAGCGTGGGACTAGCGCGTACTAATGAGCAGTTCTTC. This sequence encodes CASSVGLARTNEQFF.

This clonotype was seen many times. This sequence joins TRBV6-2 or TRBV6-3 and TRBJ2-3; 7 nucleotides line up with TRBD1. The CDR3 has 14 amino acids. The junction had 7 bases not matched to a gene; V was cut back by 7 bases and J by 3 bases. Germline loops: CDR1 MNHEY, CDR2 SVGEGT. CDR3: CASNNRGGTDTQYF. The CDR3 DNA is TGTGCCAGCAACAACAGGGGCGGAACAGATACGCAGTATTTT.

This chain connects TRBV7-9 to TRBJ2-1; possibly TRBD1 for D (5 bases). CDR1 and CDR2 from the germline V gene are SEHNR and FQNEAQ (reference sequence). CDR3 length equals 15 residues. V was clipped by 3 bases and J by 7 bases, with 16 bases between them. The CDR3 nucleotides are TGTGCCAGCAGCTTTGGGCAGGGAAGTGAGAATGAGCAGTTCTTC. It translates to CASSFGQGSENEQFF. Complete variable domain (other parts from reference TRBV7-9 and TRBJ2-1): DTGVSQNPRHKITKRGQNVTFRCDPISEHNRLYWYRQTLGQGPEFLTYFQNEAQLEKSRLLSDRFSAERPKGSFSTLEIQRTEQGDSAMYLCASSFGQGSENEQFFGPGTRLTVL.

This clonotype was picked up a small number of times. The rearrangement links TRBV6-5 to TRBJ2-1, with D hard to call. V lost 3 bases and J lost 9, with 12 bases in between. Germline CDR1 is MNHEY and CDR2 is SVGAGI. This CDR3 comprises 13 residues. Here the CDR3 reads CASSYEFGSEQFF. The CDR3 DNA reads TGTGCCAGCAGTTATGAGTTCGGCAGTGAGCAGTTCTTC.

The DNA for the CDR3 is TGTGCCAGCAGTGAAAGGGGGAGTGTCTATGGCTACACCTTC. Its translation: CASSERGSVYGYTF. This rearrangement joins TRBV25-1 to TRBJ1-2; tentative D call: TRBD1 (6 bases). V lost 2 bases, J lost 4 bases, and 11 bases lay in between. CDR1 is MGHDK, CDR2 SYGVNS, per germline. The length of the CDR3 is 14 residues.

The genes are TRBV4-2 and TRBJ2-1; TRBD2 matches 10 bases. This CDR3 comprises 16 residues. The V and J ends lost 3 bases and 6 bases, in that order; junction bases with no gene match: 8. Germline values: CDR1 LGHNA, CDR2 YNFKEQ. The CDR3 is CASSQETSGLLNEQFF. Here the CDR3 DNA reads TGTGCCAGCAGCCAGGAGACTAGCGGGTTACTCAATGAGCAGTTCTTC.

The gene calls are TRBV7-9 and TRBJ2-1; a possible D gene is TRBD1 (6 bases). The CDR3 consists of 15 residues. V lost 5 bases and J lost 6, with 17 bases in between. Germline V gene data show CDR1 as SEHNR and CDR2 as FQNEAQ (reference sequence). As DNA, the CDR3 is TGTGCCAGCAGCCGGGGTAACAGGGAGTCCAATGAGCAGTTCTTC. Encoded protein: CASSRGNRESNEQFF.

This clonotype has a handful of counts. At one end the junction does not follow the germline gene, possibly because of a read error. The chain links TRBV20-1 to TRBJ2-7, with 8 nucleotides matching TRBD1. The length of the CDR3 is 13 residues. The germline V gene encodes CDR1 DFQATT and CDR2 SNEGSKA (reference sequence). This chain's CDR3 is CGASGQGRVEQYF. DNA of the CDR3: TGCGGTGCCTCCGGACAGGGTAGGGTCGAGCAGTACTTC.

This clonotype has only a few counts. This chain uses TRBV10-3 with TRBJ2-1, with 8 bases lining up with TRBD2. The ends lost 6 bases at V and 5 bases at J; junction bases unmatched: 6. The CDR3 consists of 14 residues. From germline, CDR1 is ENHRY and CDR2 SYGVKD. CDR3 protein: CAIRAYSGDNEQFF. The CDR3 DNA reads as TGTGCCATCAGAGCATATAGCGGGGACAATGAGCAGTTCTTC.

The chain employs TRBV12-3 or TRBV12-4 and TRBJ1-6; D might be TRBD1 (5 bases). Between the trimmed V and J ends, which lost 5 bases and 8 bases, there was a span of 13 bases. The CDR3 spans 14 residues. CDR3: CASSPGTAHSPLHF. The CDR3 DNA follows: TGTGCCAGCAGTCCGGGGACGGCTCATTCACCCCTCCACTTT.